This T cell receptor beta chain originates from a study of blood T cell repertoires in COVID-19. About the research overall: The samples span acute and convalescent COVID-19 from the United States, Italy and Spain. PBMCs, B-cell-depleted T cells, or T cells provided the cDNA or gDNA that made up the material.

Per the original data handling: Estimation of nucleated cell counts relied on the amplification of reference gene primers. Assay used: immunoSEQ multiplex PCR; TCRdb lists only in-frame clones, some missing. The DNA was the basis for D and trimming; V, J and clone size are from that table. The table includes about 260,000 clones, 86% detected once. Sample: peripheral blood. This receptor was obtained from a man aged 35 to 55 who had recovered from COVID-19.

The CDR3, as DNA: TGCAGTGCTAGTAAGGTAGCGGGGGACCAGCGCGAGTACTTC. This translates into CSASKVAGDQREYF. The chain employs TRBV20-1 and TRBJ2-7; 9 nucleotides agree with TRBD2. The V and J ends lost 3 bases and 11 bases, in that order; junction bases with no gene match: 14. CDR1 is DFQATT and CDR2 is SNEGSKA in the germline V gene (reference sequence). The CDR3 has 14 amino acids.